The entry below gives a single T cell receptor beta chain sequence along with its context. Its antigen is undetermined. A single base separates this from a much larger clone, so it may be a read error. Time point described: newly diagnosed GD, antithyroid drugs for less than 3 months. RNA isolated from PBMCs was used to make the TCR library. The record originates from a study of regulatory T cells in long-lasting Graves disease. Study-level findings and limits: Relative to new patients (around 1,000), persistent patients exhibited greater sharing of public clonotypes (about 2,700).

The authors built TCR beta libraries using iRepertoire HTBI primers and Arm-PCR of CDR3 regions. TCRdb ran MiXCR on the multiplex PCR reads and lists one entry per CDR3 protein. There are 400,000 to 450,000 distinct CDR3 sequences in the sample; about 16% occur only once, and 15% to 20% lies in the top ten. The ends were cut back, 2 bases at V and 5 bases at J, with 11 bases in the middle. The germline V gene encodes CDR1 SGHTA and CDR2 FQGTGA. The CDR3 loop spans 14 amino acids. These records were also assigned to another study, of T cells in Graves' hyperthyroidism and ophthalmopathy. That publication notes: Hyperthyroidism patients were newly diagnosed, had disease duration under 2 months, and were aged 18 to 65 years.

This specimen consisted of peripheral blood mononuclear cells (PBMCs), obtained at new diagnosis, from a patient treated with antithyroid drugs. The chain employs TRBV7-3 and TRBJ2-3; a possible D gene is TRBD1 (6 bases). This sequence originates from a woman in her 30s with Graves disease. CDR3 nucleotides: TGTGCCAGCAGCTTATTGGGGGCCCTAGATACGCAGTATTTT. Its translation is CASSLLGALDTQYF.